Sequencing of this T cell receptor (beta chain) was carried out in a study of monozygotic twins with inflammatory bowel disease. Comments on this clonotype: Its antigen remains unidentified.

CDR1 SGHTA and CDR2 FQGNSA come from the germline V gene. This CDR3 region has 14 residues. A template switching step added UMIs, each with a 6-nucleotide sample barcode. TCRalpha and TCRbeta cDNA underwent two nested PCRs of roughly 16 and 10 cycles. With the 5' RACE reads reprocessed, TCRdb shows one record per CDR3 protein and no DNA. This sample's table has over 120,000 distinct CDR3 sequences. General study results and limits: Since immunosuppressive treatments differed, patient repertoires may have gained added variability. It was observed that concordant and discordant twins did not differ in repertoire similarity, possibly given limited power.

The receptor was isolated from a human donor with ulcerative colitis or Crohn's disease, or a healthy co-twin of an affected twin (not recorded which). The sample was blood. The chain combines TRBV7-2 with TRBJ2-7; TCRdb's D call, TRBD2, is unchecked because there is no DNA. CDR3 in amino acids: CASSLTSGSHEQYF. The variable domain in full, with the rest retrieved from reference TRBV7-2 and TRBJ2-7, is GAGVSQSPSNKVTEKGKDVELRCDPISGHTALYWYRQSLGQGLEFLIYFQGNSAPDKSGLPSDRFSAERTGGSVSTLTIQRTQQEDSAVYLCASSLTSGSHEQYFGPGTRLTVT.